Shown below are 23 T cell receptor beta chains from a single sample sequenced in a study of T cells in Graves' hyperthyroidism and ophthalmopathy. RNA transcripts yielded amplified TCR beta CDR3 regions. The HTBI primer set was used in a first-round RT-PCR of the TCR CDR3. TCRdb analysed the multiplex PCR reads with MiXCR anew, one entry per CDR3 protein. This table has around 600,000 distinct CDR3 sequences, 12% to 15% appearing once. The specimen sequenced was blood. The receptors were sampled from a woman aged 18-30 years with Graves' ophthalmopathy.

V and J are TRBV4-1 and TRBJ2-1, with TRBD2 matching 10 bases. Germline CDR1 and CDR2: MGHRA and YSYEKL. The CDR3 totals 16 residues. J lost 7 bases, V lost 2 bases, and 8 bases had no gene match. The CDR3 is CASSQIPSGRSNEQFF. CDR3 sequence (DNA): TGCGCCAGCAGCCAAATTCCTAGCGGGAGATCGAATGAGCAGTTCTTC.

The chain combines TRBV25-1 with TRBJ2-3; D call uncertain. V lost 8 bases to trimming and J lost 2 bases, with 8 bases between them. There are 12 residues in the CDR3. Germline CDR1 and CDR2: MGHDK and SYGVNS. The CDR3 protein is CASGETTDTQYF. For the CDR3, the DNA is TGTGCCAGCGGAGAAACCACAGATACGCAGTATTTT.

This clonotype was recorded at least ten times. V is TRBV12-3 or TRBV12-4 and J is TRBJ2-1; 10 bases agree with TRBD2. This CDR3 is built from 15 residues. Unmatched junction bases numbered 11, after V lost 5 bases and J lost 10 bases. Written as DNA, the CDR3 is TGTGCCAGCAGTCCCAGCGGGAGGGCCTGGGAGGAGCAGTTCTTC. Its translation is CASSPSGRAWEEQFF.

This clonotype was seen many times. This chain's CDR3 is CATSETGTGYNSYEQYF. The CDR3 DNA sequence: TGTGCCACCAGTGAAACCGGGACAGGGTACAACTCCTACGAGCAGTACTTC. This sequence joins TRBV24-1 and TRBJ2-7; 9 bases are shared with TRBD1. CDR1 and CDR2 (germline): KGHDR, SFDVKD. This CDR3 region has 17 residues. The J segment lost 0 bases and the V segment lost 4 bases, leaving 9 bases of the junction unmatched.

The CDR3 region has the DNA TGCGCCAGCAGTGAGTCGGGGAGGGCAGATACGCAGTATTTT. Protein product: CASSESGRADTQYF. The chain carries TRBV10-2 and TRBJ2-3; 7 positions match TRBD2. Germline V gives CDR1 WSHSY, CDR2 SAAADI. The CDR3 length is 14 residues. J was trimmed by 4 bases and V by 0 bases; bases with no gene match: 1.

The J gene is TRBJ2-1, the V gene TRBV20-1; 10 bases are a match to TRBD1. The V and J ends lost 1 base and 9 bases, in that order; junction bases with no gene match: 6. The CDR3 sequence is 14 residues long. In germline, CDR1 is DFQATT, CDR2 SNEGSKA (reference sequence). CDR3 sequence (DNA): TGCAGTGCTAGAGCCGGGACAGGGGTCCCTGAGCAGTTCTTC. This translates into CSARAGTGVPEQFF.

This clonotype appeared many times. The J gene is TRBJ1-1, the V gene TRBV15, with D uncertain. This CDR3 comprises 16 residues. Germline assignment: CDR1 LNHNV and CDR2 YYDKDF (reference sequence). The V and J ends lost 3 bases and 0 bases respectively, with 14 bases between them. CDR3 region: CATSSHLGGVNTEAFF. For the CDR3, the DNA is TGTGCCACCAGCAGCCACCTGGGCGGGGTGAACACTGAAGCTTTCTTT.

This clonotype was recorded at least ten times. The chain recombines TRBV28 with TRBJ2-7, with a tentative D call TRBD1 (5 bases). V lost 5 bases, J lost 5 bases, and 22 bases lay in between. The CDR3 is 16 amino acids. Germline values: CDR1 MDHEN, CDR2 SYDVKM. CDR3 sequence (DNA): TGTGCCAGCAGTCGAACAATGGGGCGGAAAGGCAACGAGCAGTACTTC. Amino acid sequence: CASSRTMGRKGNEQYF.

This clonotype appeared a few times. J is TRBJ2-1 and V is TRBV6-2 or TRBV6-3; D call uncertain. Germline CDR1 is MNHEY and CDR2 is SVGEGT. CDR3 length: 14 residues. Deletions cut 5 bases from V and 8 bases from J, with 16 bases between. CDR3 sequence: CASSPPSYSDEQFF. DNA of the CDR3: TGTGCCAGCAGTCCCCCCTCATATAGTGATGAGCAGTTCTTC.

A few counts support this clonotype. The V call is TRBV4-3, the J call TRBJ2-1; possibly TRBD2 for D (6 bases). This CDR3 is built from 21 residues. With 4 bases removed from V and 6 bases from J, the gap between germline ends came to 34 bases. Germline V gives CDR1 LGHNA, CDR2 YSLEER. CDR3 residues: CASSPHWRIGRLVPRPNEQFF. In DNA form, the CDR3 reads TGCGCCAGCAGCCCTCATTGGAGGATCGGACGACTAGTCCCCCGACCCAATGAGCAGTTCTTC.

This clonotype has only a few counts. V is TRBV3-1 and J is TRBJ2-7; the D gene is possibly TRBD1 (6 bases). V gave up 1 base and J gave up 2 bases, with 21 bases separating them. The CDR3 covers 18 residues. Germline V gene sequence: CDR1 LGHDT, CDR2 YNNKEL (reference sequence). Here the CDR3 reads CASSQAGGLVGEAYEQYF. The CDR3 nucleotides read TGTGCCAGCAGCCAAGCTGGGGGCCTGGTCGGTGAGGCCTACGAGCAGTACTTC.

This chain uses TRBV9 with TRBJ1-2; 10 bases are shared with TRBD1. With 4 bases clipped from V and 3 bases from J, the junction kept 6 bases outside the gene matches. This CDR3 has 15 residues. Germline CDR1 reads SGDLS; CDR2 reads YYNGEE. CDR3 nucleotide sequence: TGTGCCAGCAGCCCCCAGGACAGGGGGGACTATGGCTACACCTTC. It translates to CASSPQDRGDYGYTF.

This clonotype appeared many times. The chain joins TRBV7-9 to TRBJ2-3; D is possibly TRBD2 (6 bases). Germline CDR1 reads SEHNR; CDR2 reads FQNEAQ (reference sequence). The V gene lost 6 bases and the J gene lost 0 bases, with 16 bases spanning the gap. The CDR3 sequence is 16 residues long. Written as DNA, the CDR3 is TGTGCCAGCAGAGTACGGGGGTTAGGGAGCACAGATACGCAGTATTTT. It codes for CASRVRGLGSTDTQYF.

The chain uses TRBV19 and TRBJ1-2; D is undetermined. V was trimmed by 1 base and J by 4 bases, leaving 13 bases between them. The CDR3 is 15 amino acids. Germline values: CDR1 LNHDA, CDR2 SQIVND (reference sequence). CDR3 sequence reads: CASSIAVGLSYGYTF. The CDR3, as DNA: TGTGCCAGTAGTATAGCTGTCGGACTTAGCTATGGCTACACCTTC.

A word on this clonotype: A much larger clone is a single base away; this may be a read error. The V call is TRBV20-1, the J call TRBJ1-6; D is uncertain. The V and J ends lost 3 bases and 11 bases respectively, with 11 bases between them. Germline V gives CDR1 DFQATT, CDR2 SNEGSKA (reference sequence). The CDR3 totals 12 residues. CDR3 DNA sequence: TGCAGTGCTAGTGAGAATTATCCACCCCTCCACTTT. Translating it yields CSASENYPPLHF.

Note on this clonotype: This may be a read error, as it is one base from a much larger clone. This rearrangement joins TRBV20-1 to TRBJ2-7, with unresolved D. Per the germline V gene, CDR1 is DFQATT and CDR2 is SNEGSKA (reference sequence). The CDR3 has 13 amino acids. V lost 4 bases and J lost 3, with 13 bases in between. The CDR3 region has the DNA TGCAGTGCTACACACGGAGAGCTCTACGAGCAGTACTTC. Its protein is CSATHGELYEQYF.

This clonotype was observed a handful of times. The genes are TRBV5-1 and TRBJ2-3; 13 nucleotides align to TRBD2. The CDR3 sequence is 15 residues long. In germline, CDR1 is SGHRS, CDR2 YFSETQ. J gave up 8 bases and V 2 bases, and 5 bases lay outside the gene matches. The CDR3: CASSLPGTSGTTQYF. The CDR3 DNA reads as TGCGCCAGCAGCTTACCCGGGACTAGCGGGACTACGCAGTATTTT.

A word on this clonotype: A read error may be the cause here, since a much bigger clone is one base away. The chain employs TRBV2 and TRBJ2-7; the D is unclear. This CDR3 is 11 amino acids long. Trimming pared 9 bases from V and 7 bases from J, leaving 13 bases between. Germline CDR1 SNHLY, CDR2 FYNNEI. CDR3 protein: CARSYTHEQYF. The CDR3 nucleotides are TGTGCCAGATCCTATACCCATGAGCAGTACTTC.

There are many counts of this clonotype. The chain recombines TRBV28 with TRBJ1-5; perhaps TRBD1 as D (6 bases). Germline lookup yields CDR1 MDHEN and CDR2 SYDVKM. The CDR3 totals 16 residues. The CDR3 here is CSTEAGEEGNYQPQHF. The DNA for the CDR3 is TGTAGCACCGAGGCAGGGGAGGAGGGGAACTATCAGCCCCAGCATTTT.

The V and J genes are TRBV19 and TRBJ2-2, with D perhaps given as TRBD1 or TRBD2 (5 bases each). This CDR3 region has 16 residues. Trimming pared 5 bases from V and 4 bases from J, leaving 17 bases between. CDR1 is LNHDA and CDR2 is SQIVND in the germline V gene (reference sequence). This CDR3 reads CASSLWDGRPTGELFF. CDR3 coding DNA: TGTGCCAGTAGTTTGTGGGACGGAAGACCCACCGGGGAGCTGTTTTTT.

This clonotype was recorded at least ten times. The rearrangement joins TRBV20-1 to TRBJ2-7, with 9 bases that match TRBD2. The germline CDR1 and CDR2 sequences are DFQATT and SNEGSKA (reference sequence). The CDR3 is 14 amino acids. For the CDR3, the DNA is TGCAGACCCTATAGCGGGAGTCTCTCCTACGAGCAGTACTTC. It translates to CRPYSGSLSYEQYF.

This clonotype was detected many times. This sequence joins TRBV30 and TRBJ2-7, with 15 bases identical to TRBD2. V was pared by 1 base and J by 0 bases, with 7 bases of the junction left unmatched. This CDR3 is 18 amino acids long. CDR1 and CDR2 from the germline V gene are GTSNPN and SVGIG (reference sequence). CDR3 DNA: TGTGCCTGGAGTGGGGGACTAGCGGGAGGCCCGAGCTCCTACGAGCAGTACTTC. Its protein product is CAWSGGLAGGPSSYEQYF.

This clonotype was found many times. The chain carries TRBV19 and TRBJ2-5; D may be TRBD2 (6 bases). From germline, CDR1 is LNHDA and CDR2 SQIVND (reference sequence). V lost 4 bases and J 4 bases, leaving 16 bases between the germline ends. The CDR3 runs 15 residues. In DNA, the CDR3 is TGTGCCAGTAGTACCACCGGGGGAGGCTTAGAGACCCAGTACTTC. It encodes CASSTTGGGLETQYF. Using reference TRBV19 and TRBJ2-5 for the parts outside the CDR3, the full variable domain is DGGITQSPKYLFRKEGQNVTLSCEQNLNHDAMYWYRQDPGQGLRLIYYSQIVNDFQKGDIAEGYSVSREKKESFPLTVTSAQKNPTAFYLCASSTTGGGLETQYFGPGTRLLVL.